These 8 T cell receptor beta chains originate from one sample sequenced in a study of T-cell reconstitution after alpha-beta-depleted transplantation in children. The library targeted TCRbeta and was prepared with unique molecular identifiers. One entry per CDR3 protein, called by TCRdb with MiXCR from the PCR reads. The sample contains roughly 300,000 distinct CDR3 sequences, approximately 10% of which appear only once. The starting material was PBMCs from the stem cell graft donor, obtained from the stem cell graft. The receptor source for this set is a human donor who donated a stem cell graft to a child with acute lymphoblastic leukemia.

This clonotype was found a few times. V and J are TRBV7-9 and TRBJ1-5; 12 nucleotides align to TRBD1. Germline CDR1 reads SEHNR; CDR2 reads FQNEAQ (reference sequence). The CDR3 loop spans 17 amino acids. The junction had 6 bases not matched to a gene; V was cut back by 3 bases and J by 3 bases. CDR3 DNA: TGTGCCAGCAGCTTCGGGAGGGGACAGGGGGCCAATCAGCCCCAGCATTTT. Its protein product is CASSFGRGQGANQPQHF.

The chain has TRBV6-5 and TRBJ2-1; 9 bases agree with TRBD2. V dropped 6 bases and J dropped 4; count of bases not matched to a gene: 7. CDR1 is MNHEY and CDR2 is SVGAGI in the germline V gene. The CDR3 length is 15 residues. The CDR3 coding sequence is TGTGCCAGCAGACCCGGGACTAGCCGGTACAATGAGCAGTTCTTC. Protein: CASRPGTSRYNEQFF.

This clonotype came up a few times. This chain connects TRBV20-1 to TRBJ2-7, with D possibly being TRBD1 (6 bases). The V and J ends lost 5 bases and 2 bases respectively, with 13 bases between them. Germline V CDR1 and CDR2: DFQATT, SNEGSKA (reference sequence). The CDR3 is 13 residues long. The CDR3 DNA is TGCAGTGCTGTCTCACAGGGTCCCTACGAGCAGTACTTC. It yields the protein CSAVSQGPYEQYF.

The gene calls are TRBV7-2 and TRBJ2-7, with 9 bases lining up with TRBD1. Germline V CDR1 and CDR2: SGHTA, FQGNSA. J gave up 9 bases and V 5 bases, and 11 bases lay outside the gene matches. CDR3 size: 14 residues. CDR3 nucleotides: TGTGCCAGCAGCGACCGGGACAGGGACCTAAGGCAGTACTTC. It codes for CASSDRDRDLRQYF.

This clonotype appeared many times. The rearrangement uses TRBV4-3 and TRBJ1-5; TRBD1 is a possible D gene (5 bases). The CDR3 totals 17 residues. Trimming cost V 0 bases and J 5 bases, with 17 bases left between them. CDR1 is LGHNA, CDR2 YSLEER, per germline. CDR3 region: CASSQEPPRGAHQPQHF. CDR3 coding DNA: TGCGCCAGCAGCCAAGAACCACCCCGTGGGGCCCATCAGCCCCAGCATTTT.

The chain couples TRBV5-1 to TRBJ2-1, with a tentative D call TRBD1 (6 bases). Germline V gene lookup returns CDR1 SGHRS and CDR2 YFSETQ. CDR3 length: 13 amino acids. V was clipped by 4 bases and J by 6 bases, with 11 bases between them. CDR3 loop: CASSLLRGNEQFF. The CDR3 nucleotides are TGCGCCAGCAGCCTTCTCAGGGGCAATGAGCAGTTCTTC. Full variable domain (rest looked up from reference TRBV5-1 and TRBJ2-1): KAGVTQTPRYLIKTRGQQVTLSCSPISGHRSVSWYQQTPGQGLQFLFEYFSETQRNKGNFPGRFSGRQFSNSRSEMNVSTLELGDSALYLCASSLLRGNEQFFGPGTRLTVL.

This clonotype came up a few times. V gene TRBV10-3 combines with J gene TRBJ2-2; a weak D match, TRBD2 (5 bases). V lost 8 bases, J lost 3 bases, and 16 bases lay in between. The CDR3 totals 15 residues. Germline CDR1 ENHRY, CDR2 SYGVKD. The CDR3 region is CAILIEGEDTGELFF. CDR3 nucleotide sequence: TGTGCCATCCTGATTGAGGGTGAGGACACCGGGGAGCTGTTTTTT.

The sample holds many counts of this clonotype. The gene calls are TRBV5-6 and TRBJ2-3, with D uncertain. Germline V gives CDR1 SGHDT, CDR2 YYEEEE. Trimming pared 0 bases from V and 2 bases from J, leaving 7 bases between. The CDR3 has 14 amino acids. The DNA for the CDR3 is TGTGCCAGCAGCTTGGCGGGCCTCACAGATACGCAGTATTTT. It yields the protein CASSLAGLTDTQYF.